Listed here are 9 T cell receptor beta chains from one sample, sequenced in a study of blood T cell repertoires in COVID-19. TCRdb keeps only in-frame clones here, not all; method: immunoSEQ multiplex PCR. Seen here are around 77,000 clones, about nine tenths observed once, and the top ten hold approximately 10%. Sequencing was carried out using peripheral blood. Receptors originate from a man aged 70 or older with active or convalescent COVID-19.

The chain links TRBV4-2 to TRBJ2-3; perhaps TRBD2 as D (6 bases). Between the trimmed V and J ends, which lost 0 bases and 3 bases, there was a span of 16 bases. The length of the CDR3 is 17 residues. From germline, CDR1 is LGHNA and CDR2 YNFKEQ. CDR3 in amino acids: CASSQDGSATMTDTQYF. The CDR3 DNA reads as TGTGCCAGCAGCCAAGACGGGAGCGCTACGATGACAGATACGCAGTATTTT.

This clone was seen a single time. The rearrangement links TRBV7-2 to TRBJ1-2, with D possibly TRBD1 on 6 matching bases. Germline V lookup: CDR1 SGHTA, CDR2 FQGNSA. The V gene lost 5 bases and the J gene lost 0 bases, with 13 bases spanning the gap. There are 15 residues in the CDR3. In DNA, the CDR3 is TGTGCCAGCAGCCAGGGGCGTCAGGCTAACTATGGCTACACCTTC. Amino acids: CASSQGRQANYGYTF. Looking up the rest from reference TRBV7-2 and TRBJ1-2 gives the full variable domain: GAGVSQSPSNKVTEKGKDVELRCDPISGHTALYWYRQSLGQGLEFLIYFQGNSAPDKSGLPSDRFSAERTGGSVSTLTIQRTQQEDSAVYLCASSQGRQANYGYTFGSGTRLTVV.

J is TRBJ2-3 and V is TRBV2, with TRBD2 as a possible D gene (6 bases). Germline CDR1 is SNHLY and CDR2 is FYNNEI. The CDR3 covers 14 residues. With 7 bases removed from V and 5 bases from J, the gap between germline ends came to 16 bases. The CDR3 sequence: CASTMSGPVDTQYF. The CDR3 nucleotides are TGTGCCAGCACTATGAGCGGGCCAGTAGATACGCAGTATTTT.

The CDR3 nucleotides are TGTGCCAGCGAGCTTAACTATGGCTACACCTTC. It encodes CASELNYGYTF. The rearrangement uses TRBV28 and TRBJ1-2; no reliable D call. The CDR3 covers 11 residues. Per germline, CDR1 MDHEN and CDR2 SYDVKM. The ends were cut back, 8 bases at V and 1 base at J, with 5 bases in the middle.

V usage is TRBV7-9 and J usage is TRBJ2-4; D ambiguous. CDR1 and CDR2 (germline): SEHNR, FQNEAQ (reference sequence). The CDR3 sequence is 16 residues long. The V and J ends lost 5 bases and 3 bases respectively, with 17 bases between them. The CDR3 DNA reads TGTGCCAGCAGCACTGACAACCGCCCCCTCAAAAACATTCAGTACTTC. Residues: CASSTDNRPLKNIQYF.

V is TRBV19 and J is TRBJ1-5, with a weak D call TRBD1 (5 bases). Per germline, CDR1 LNHDA and CDR2 SQIVND (reference sequence). CDR3 size: 14 residues. Trimming pared 3 bases from V and 7 bases from J, leaving 13 bases between. CDR3 protein: CASSIRGIGQPQHF. The CDR3 coding sequence is TGTGCCAGTAGTATTCGGGGGATAGGCCAGCCCCAGCATTTT.

The chain is built from TRBV7-8 and TRBJ2-1; D is possibly TRBD2 (6 bases). Per germline, CDR1 SGHVS and CDR2 FQNEAQ. CDR3 length: 17 amino acids. Trimming left V 2 bases short and J 4 bases short, with 18 bases between. The DNA for the CDR3 is TGTGCCAGCAGCTTAATGTCTGGGACTCCGACATACAATGAGCAGTTCTTC. It is translated as CASSLMSGTPTYNEQFF.

The chain combines TRBV9 with TRBJ2-6; TRBD1 aligns across 12 bases. This CDR3 comprises 21 residues. Germline CDR1 reads SGDLS; CDR2 reads YYNGEE. J was trimmed by 3 bases and V by 4 bases; bases with no gene match: 17. The chain's CDR3 is CASSPSARKGTGGVGANVLTF. The CDR3 DNA reads TGTGCCAGCAGCCCCAGCGCCAGAAAGGGGACAGGGGGCGTTGGGGCCAACGTCCTGACTTTC.

This clone occurred once. The J gene is TRBJ1-2, the V gene TRBV7-2; the D gene is possibly TRBD1 (5 bases). The CDR3 runs 14 residues. The ends were cut back, 4 bases at V and 3 bases at J, with 12 bases in the middle. Germline assignment: CDR1 SGHTA and CDR2 FQGNSA. CDR3 DNA sequence: TGTGCCAGCAGCTCCAGGTGGGGGGACTATGGCTACACCTTC. This sequence encodes CASSSRWGDYGYTF.